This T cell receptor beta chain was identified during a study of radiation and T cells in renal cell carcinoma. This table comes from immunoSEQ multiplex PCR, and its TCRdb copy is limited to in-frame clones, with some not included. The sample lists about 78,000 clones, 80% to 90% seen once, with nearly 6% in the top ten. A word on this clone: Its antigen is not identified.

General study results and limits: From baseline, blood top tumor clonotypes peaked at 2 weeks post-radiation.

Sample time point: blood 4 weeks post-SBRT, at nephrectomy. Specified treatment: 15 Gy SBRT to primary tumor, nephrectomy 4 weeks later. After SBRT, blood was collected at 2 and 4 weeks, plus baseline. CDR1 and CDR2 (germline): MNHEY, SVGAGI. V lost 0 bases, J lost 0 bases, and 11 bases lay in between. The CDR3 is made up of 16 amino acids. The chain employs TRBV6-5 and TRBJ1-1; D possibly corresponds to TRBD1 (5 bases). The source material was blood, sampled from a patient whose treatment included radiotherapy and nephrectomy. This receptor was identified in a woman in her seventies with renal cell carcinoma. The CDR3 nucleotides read TGTGCCAGCAGTTACTCTCATGGGGACTTGAACACTGAAGCTTTCTTT. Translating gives CASSYSHGDLNTEAFF.